Following are 18 T cell receptor beta chains from one sample sequenced in a study of PD-1 blockade in mismatch repair-deficient tumors. The protocol was immunoSEQ multiplex PCR, while the TCRdb copy is restricted to in-frame clones and leaves out a portion. The profile shows 76,000 or so clones, approximately 80% of them singletons. The sequencing used peripheral blood, collected 44 weeks after starting pembrolizumab. These receptors were taken from an adult with mismatch repair-deficient cancer.

The V call is TRBV7-9, the J call TRBJ1-1; 7 bases are shared with TRBD1. Trimming cost V 6 bases and J 1 base; bases outside gene matches: 5. Germline values: CDR1 SEHNR, CDR2 FQNEAQ (reference sequence). The CDR3 length is 14 residues. CDR3 coding DNA: TGTGCCAGCAGAGGAAGACAGGGGAACACTGAAGCTTTCTTT. Amino acids: CASRGRQGNTEAFF.

V is TRBV30 and J is TRBJ1-4; D call uncertain. There are 13 residues in the CDR3. Per germline, CDR1 GTSNPN and CDR2 SVGIG (reference sequence). V lost 0 bases, J lost 6 bases, and 8 bases lay in between. The CDR3 spells CAWSVRYDEKLFF. The CDR3 DNA follows: TGTGCCTGGAGTGTTCGGTATGATGAAAAACTGTTTTTT.

V and J are TRBV5-1 and TRBJ2-1; 9 nucleotides align to TRBD2. Per germline, CDR1 SGHRS and CDR2 YFSETQ. The CDR3 length is 16 residues. V dropped 0 bases and J dropped 0; count of bases not matched to a gene: 1. The chain's CDR3 is CASSLVSGGSYNEQFF. The DNA for the CDR3 is TGCGCCAGCAGCTTGGTTAGCGGGGGCTCCTACAATGAGCAGTTCTTC.

The chain couples TRBV7-3 to TRBJ2-1, with 7 positions matching TRBD1. The germline CDR1 and CDR2 sequences are SGHTA and FQGTGA. The CDR3 has 15 residues. J gave up 5 bases and V 2 bases, and 6 bases lay outside the gene matches. The CDR3 loop is CASSLWNRGDNEQFF. The DNA for the CDR3 is TGTGCCAGCAGCTTATGGAACAGGGGTGACAATGAGCAGTTCTTC.

This clone was detected only a few times. This chain connects TRBV4-1 to TRBJ2-2; tentatively, D is TRBD1 (6 bases). V was shortened by 2 bases and J by 1 base, with 11 bases between the two germline ends. CDR1 and CDR2 (germline): MGHRA, YSYEKL. This CDR3 contains 16 residues. The CDR3 region has the DNA TGCGCCAGCAGCCAACGCCCAGGGGTGAACACCGGGGAGCTGTTTTTT. Amino acid sequence: CASSQRPGVNTGELFF.

J is TRBJ2-3 and V is TRBV9, with D unclear. Germline CDR1 and CDR2: SGDLS and YYNGEE. V was pared by 0 bases and J by 7 bases, with 15 bases between. CDR3 length equals 15 residues. CDR3 coding DNA: TGTGCCAGCAGCGTAGAAAAAACTGCGCACAATACGCAGTATTTT. It encodes CASSVEKTAHNTQYF.

The genes are TRBV6-5 and TRBJ2-1; 7 bases are shared with TRBD2. Losses at the gene ends were 5 bases for V and 11 bases for J; bases not matched to a gene: 6. The CDR3 consists of 12 residues. CDR1 and CDR2 from the germline V gene are MNHEY and SVGAGI. CDR3 DNA: TGTGCCAGCAGTAACGAGCGGGGAAAGCAGTTCTTC. Translated: CASSNERGKQFF.

The V and J genes are TRBV11-3 and TRBJ2-1; 10 nucleotides line up with TRBD2. The CDR3 runs 17 residues. Trimming cost V 5 bases and J 4 bases; bases outside gene matches: 11. The germline V gene has CDR1 SGHNT and CDR2 YENEEA. CDR3 loop: CASSQAGGLPLYNEQFF. In nucleotides, the CDR3 is TGTGCCAGCAGCCAAGCGGGAGGGCTGCCTCTATACAATGAGCAGTTCTTC.

The chain recombines TRBV19 with TRBJ1-1; D gene unclear. The CDR3 runs 13 residues. Trimming shortened V by 3 bases and J by 1 base, and 6 bases separated the two germline ends. The germline gives CDR1 LNHDA, CDR2 SQIVND (reference sequence). This CDR3 reads CASSMARNTEAFF. CDR3 DNA sequence: TGTGCCAGTAGTATGGCCAGGAACACTGAAGCTTTCTTT. Looking up the rest from reference TRBV19 and TRBJ1-1 gives the full variable domain: DGGITQSPKYLFRKEGQNVTLSCEQNLNHDAMYWYRQDPGQGLRLIYYSQIVNDFQKGDIAEGYSVSREKKESFPLTVTSAQKNPTAFYLCASSMARNTEAFFGQGTRLTVV.

The rearrangement links TRBV5-1 to TRBJ1-5, with 12 bases that match TRBD1. The J segment lost 7 bases and the V segment lost 4 bases, leaving 6 bases of the junction unmatched. The CDR3 sequence is 15 residues long. CDR1 and CDR2 from the germline V gene are SGHRS and YFSETQ. This chain's CDR3 is CASSLGTGGEQPQHF. CDR3 nucleotides: TGCGCCAGCAGCCTCGGGACAGGGGGCGAACAGCCCCAGCATTTT.

CDR3 sequence reads: CASSGGSEGLAKNIQYF. The CDR3 DNA sequence: TGCGCCAGCAGCGGGGGCTCGGAGGGACTAGCCAAAAACATTCAGTACTTC. The chain recombines TRBV5-1 with TRBJ2-4; D is perhaps TRBD1 or TRBD2 (6 bases each). The CDR3 spans 17 residues. The V end lost 4 bases, the J end lost 0 bases, and 17 bases lay between the germline ends. CDR1 is SGHRS, CDR2 YFSETQ, per germline.

The chain recombines TRBV7-3 with TRBJ2-2; D not resolved. CDR1 and CDR2 (germline): SGHTA, FQGTGA. This CDR3 has 14 residues. V shed 5 bases and J shed 2 bases, with 9 bases lying between them. The CDR3 is CASSPTINTGELFF. The CDR3 DNA follows: TGTGCCAGCAGCCCTACCATTAACACCGGGGAGCTGTTTTTT.

This clone was observed once. The chain links TRBV7-9 to TRBJ2-5; 9 nucleotides line up with TRBD1. The V segment lost 5 bases and the J segment 5 bases; nucleotides outside the gene matches: 9. Germline loops: CDR1 SEHNR, CDR2 FQNEAQ (reference sequence). This CDR3 has 15 amino acids. The CDR3 loop is CASSARTGVKETQYF. The CDR3 nucleotides read TGTGCCAGCAGCGCCAGGACAGGGGTGAAGGAGACCCAGTACTTC.

This clone was observed a single time. This sequence joins TRBV7-9 and TRBJ2-7, with 9 bases aligning to TRBD1. With 5 bases clipped from V and 4 bases from J, the junction kept 9 bases outside the gene matches. Germline V gene sequence: CDR1 SEHNR, CDR2 FQNEAQ (reference sequence). This CDR3 contains 15 residues. In nucleotides, the CDR3 is TGTGCCAGCAGCATGGGGACAGGGTTAAGGTACGAGCAGTACTTC. Protein: CASSMGTGLRYEQYF.

The gene calls are TRBV6-5 and TRBJ2-1, with D hard to call. The CDR3 consists of 12 residues. V was shortened by 2 bases and J by 7 bases, with 6 bases between the two germline ends. Germline-derived CDR1 and CDR2 are MNHEY and SVGAGI. For the CDR3, the DNA is TGTGCCAGCAGTTACGCGAATAATGAGCAGTTCTTC. Protein: CASSYANNEQFF.

This clone was picked up one time. This chain links TRBV7-2 with TRBJ2-7; maybe TRBD2 (6 bases). CDR3 size: 16 residues. V lost 2 bases, J lost 7 bases, and 21 bases lay in between. Germline CDR1 and CDR2: SGHTA and FQGNSA. CDR3 nucleotide sequence: TGTGCCAGCAGCTTAATCGGAAGCCGGGGAGGTCGGGAGCAGTACTTC. This encodes CASSLIGSRGGREQYF.

In nucleotides, the CDR3 is TGTGCCAGCAAAGGGACGGACGTGCCTGATACGCAGTATTTT. This codes for CASKGTDVPDTQYF. The V and J genes are TRBV28 and TRBJ2-3; D possibly uses TRBD1 or TRBD2 (5 bases each). The germline gives CDR1 MDHEN, CDR2 SYDVKM. This CDR3 spans 14 amino acids. V gave up 7 bases and J gave up 6 bases, with 17 bases separating them.

This chain uses TRBV6-1 with TRBJ1-4; 7 bases are shared with TRBD1. The CDR3 consists of 15 residues. The V gene's germline CDR1 is MNHNS and CDR2 SASEGT. Trimming removed 3 bases from V and 2 bases from J; junction bases left unmatched: 3. The CDR3 protein is CASSDRGGTNEKLFF. CDR3 nucleotide sequence: TGTGCCAGCAGTGACAGGGGGGGGACTAATGAAAAACTGTTTTTT.